These 19 T cell receptor beta chains were all obtained from the same sample, sequenced in a study of blood T cell repertoires in COVID-19. Profiling relied on immunoSEQ multiplex PCR, and the TCRdb table lists in-frame clones only, not all of them. The table shows around 230,000 clones, with roughly four fifths occurring only once. The sample consisted of peripheral blood. The receptors shown here come from a woman in her fifties or sixties with active or convalescent COVID-19.

This clone was counted a single time. J is TRBJ1-1 and V is TRBV5-1; 8 nucleotides align to TRBD1. Germline CDR1 is SGHRS and CDR2 is YFSETQ. The CDR3 runs 14 residues. The V and J ends lost 4 bases and 2 bases, in that order; junction bases with no gene match: 4. The DNA for the CDR3 is TGCGCCAGCAGCGGGACAGGAACCAACACTGAAGCTTTCTTT. This codes for CASSGTGTNTEAFF.

The chain recombines TRBV6-5 with TRBJ2-7; D call uncertain. The V gene's germline CDR1 is MNHEY and CDR2 SVGAGI. CDR3 length equals 13 residues. Deletions cut 2 bases from V and 6 bases from J, with 11 bases between. CDR3 protein: CASSYLGSFEQYF. The CDR3 DNA is TGTGCCAGCAGTTACCTAGGTTCTTTCGAGCAGTACTTC.

The chain links TRBV2 to TRBJ2-2; TRBD1 matches at 7 bases. The CDR3 has 16 residues. V gave up 10 bases and J gave up 0 bases; unmatched junction bases: 11. Germline V gene data show CDR1 as SNHLY and CDR2 as FYNNEI. The CDR3 region is CAIPSKGAPNTGELFF. The DNA of the CDR3 is TGTGCCATTCCCAGTAAGGGGGCCCCGAACACCGGGGAGCTGTTTTTT.

V and J are TRBV29-1 and TRBJ1-2; D is perhaps TRBD1 (6 bases). CDR3 size: 12 residues. Germline lookup yields CDR1 SQVTM and CDR2 ANQGSEA. V was clipped by 7 bases and J by 8 bases, with 17 bases between them. The CDR3 region has the DNA TGCAGCGGAACAACAGGGTGGAGCGGCTACACCTTC. Encoded protein: CSGTTGWSGYTF. Full variable domain (remainder filled in from reference TRBV29-1 and TRBJ1-2): SAVISQKPSRDICQRGTSLTIQCQVDSQVTMMFWYRQQPGQSLTLIATANQGSEATYESGFVIDKFPISRPNLTFSTLTVSNMSPEDSSIYLCSGTTGWSGYTFGSGTRLTVV.

The rearrangement joins TRBV19 to TRBJ1-4, with a tentative D call TRBD1 (6 bases). Germline V gives CDR1 LNHDA, CDR2 SQIVND (reference sequence). V was shortened by 3 bases and J by 5 bases, with 10 bases between the two germline ends. This CDR3 is built from 14 residues. CDR3 sequence (DNA): TGTGCCAGTAGTATCGGGACACAGAATGAAAAACTGTTTTTT. It yields the protein CASSIGTQNEKLFF.

This rearrangement joins TRBV6-5 to TRBJ2-1, with TRBD1 matching over 7 bases. CDR1 is MNHEY, CDR2 SVGAGI, per germline. After removal of 6 bases from V and 4 bases from J, the junction contained 9 bases not matched to a gene. This CDR3 comprises 15 residues. The DNA for the CDR3 is TGTGCCAGCAGCTCGAAAAGGGGGCATTACAATGAGCAGTTCTTC. Translation gives CASSSKRGHYNEQFF.

The chain has TRBV2 and TRBJ1-5, with 9 bases matching TRBD1. V dropped 6 bases and J dropped 10; count of bases not matched to a gene: 13. The germline V gene has CDR1 SNHLY and CDR2 FYNNEI. This CDR3 region has 15 residues. The CDR3 DNA reads TGTGCCAGCAGGGGGGACAGGGCGCGTGGTCATCCCCAGCATTTT. Protein product: CASRGDRARGHPQHF.

In DNA, the CDR3 is TGCGCCAGCAGCCCCTGGGCTCTAGCGGGGGGGCGAGAGACCCAGTACTTC. Protein sequence: CASSPWALAGGRETQYF. The genes are TRBV5-1 and TRBJ2-5; 12 bases match TRBD2. The CDR3 extends over 17 amino acids. The junction had 11 bases not matched to a gene; V was cut back by 4 bases and J by 4 bases. In germline, CDR1 is SGHRS, CDR2 YFSETQ. Complete variable domain (other parts from reference TRBV5-1 and TRBJ2-5): KAGVTQTPRYLIKTRGQQVTLSCSPISGHRSVSWYQQTPGQGLQFLFEYFSETQRNKGNFPGRFSGRQFSNSRSEMNVSTLELGDSALYLCASSPWALAGGRETQYFGPGTRLLVL.

This chain joins TRBV7-8 and TRBJ1-2; D remains unclear. Germline CDR1 is SGHVS and CDR2 is FQNEAQ. This CDR3 spans 16 amino acids. V lost 5 bases to trimming and J lost 2 bases, with 18 bases between them. The CDR3 nucleotides read TGTGCCAGCAGCCTATCCCCCAGCGCGTCAAACTATGGCTACACCTTC. It yields the protein CASSLSPSASNYGYTF.

This clone appeared a few times. The chain carries TRBV2 and TRBJ1-5, with D possibly TRBD1 on 5 matching bases. The CDR3 has 15 residues. The V end lost 7 bases, the J end lost 4 bases, and 17 bases lay between the germline ends. Germline V CDR1 and CDR2: SNHLY, FYNNEI. The CDR3 loop reads CASMRDWGGNQPQHF. CDR3 bases: TGTGCCAGCATGAGGGACTGGGGTGGAAATCAGCCCCAGCATTTT.

The J gene is TRBJ2-7, the V gene TRBV3-1 (or the pseudogene TRBV3-2); 8 bases agree with TRBD1. The CDR3 covers 16 residues. From germline, CDR1 is LGHDT and CDR2 YNNKEL (reference sequence). With 4 bases clipped from V and 1 base from J, the junction kept 9 bases outside the gene matches. CDR3: CASSPRGQVRSYEQYF. In DNA form, the CDR3 reads TGTGCCAGCAGCCCGCGGGGACAGGTCCGTTCCTACGAGCAGTACTTC.

This clone was recorded only once. This rearrangement joins TRBV28 to TRBJ1-6; TRBD1 agrees at 7 bases. The CDR3 spans 15 residues. Trimming removed 6 bases from V and 6 bases from J; junction bases left unmatched: 8. The germline gives CDR1 MDHEN, CDR2 SYDVKM. This chain's CDR3 is CASSLTGVRNSPLHF. The CDR3 DNA reads as TGTGCCAGCAGCCTCACAGGGGTCCGTAATTCACCCCTCCACTTT.

The chain combines TRBV5-1 with TRBJ1-1; perhaps TRBD1 as D (6 bases). Germline V gene data show CDR1 as SGHRS and CDR2 as YFSETQ. V gave up 2 bases and J gave up 1 base, with 12 bases separating them. This CDR3 comprises 15 residues. CDR3 loop: CASSFTGTPNTEAFF. The CDR3 region has the DNA TGCGCCAGCAGCTTCACCGGGACACCGAACACTGAAGCTTTCTTT.

This clone was seen more than once but under ten times. The chain joins TRBV29-1 to TRBJ1-2, with D possibly being TRBD1 (6 bases). Trimming took off 7 bases at V and 5 bases at J, with 14 bases between the two ends. Germline-derived CDR1 and CDR2 are SQVTM and ANQGSEA. This CDR3 has 12 amino acids. The CDR3 reads CSAGEGGYGYTF. The CDR3 DNA sequence: TGCAGCGCCGGGGAGGGGGGATATGGCTACACCTTC.

The chain couples TRBV5-1 to TRBJ2-5, with 11 bases identical to TRBD1. Losses at the gene ends were 1 base for V and 8 bases for J; bases not matched to a gene: 13. The length of the CDR3 is 17 residues. Germline V gene sequence: CDR1 SGHRS, CDR2 YFSETQ. The CDR3 DNA is TGCGCCAGCAGCTTGATCCTCTTTCGCGGGACAGGGGGTACCCAGTACTTC. This codes for CASSLILFRGTGGTQYF.

This rearrangement joins TRBV12-3 or TRBV12-4 to TRBJ2-7; 8 bases are shared with TRBD1. The CDR3 is 13 residues long. Trimming removed 4 bases from V and 4 bases from J; junction bases left unmatched: 3. Here the CDR3 DNA reads TGTGCCAGCAGTTCGGACAGGGATTACGAGCAGTACTTC. This encodes CASSSDRDYEQYF.

The gene calls are TRBV25-1 and TRBJ2-1; D remains ambiguous. Trimming pared 0 bases from V and 2 bases from J, leaving 8 bases between. Germline V lookup: CDR1 MGHDK, CDR2 SYGVNS. The length of the CDR3 is 15 residues. CDR3 bases: TGTGCCAGCAGTGAATATACATCTCCCTACAATGAGCAGTTCTTC. Its translation is CASSEYTSPYNEQFF.

In its sample, this clone was seen once. The chain has TRBV6-2 or TRBV6-3 and TRBJ2-7; a weak D match, TRBD1 (6 bases). This CDR3 spans 15 amino acids. V shed 7 bases and J shed 6 bases, with 22 bases lying between them. Germline V gene lookup returns CDR1 MNHEY and CDR2 SVGEGT. CDR3 nucleotides: TGTGCCAGCACCCCCCAGGGGACCTTACTTAGCGAGCAGTACTTC. This translates into CASTPQGTLLSEQYF.

The V gene is TRBV4-3, the J gene TRBJ1-1; D possibly corresponds to TRBD1 (5 bases). Germline V gene lookup returns CDR1 LGHNA and CDR2 YSLEER. The ends were cut back, 4 bases at V and 1 base at J, with 10 bases in the middle. The CDR3 consists of 14 residues. CDR3 nucleotides: TGCGCCAGCAGCCTGGGGGGGTGGAACACTGAAGCTTTCTTT. Its protein is CASSLGGWNTEAFF.